These 31 T cell receptor beta chains were sequenced from one sample in a study of blood T cell repertoires in COVID-19. Assay used: immunoSEQ multiplex PCR; TCRdb lists only in-frame clones, some missing. The sample records roughly 100,000 clones, 80% being singletons. The material sequenced was peripheral blood. The receptors were gathered from a human donor in a cohort sampled during active COVID-19.

This chain joins TRBV3-1 (or the pseudogene TRBV3-2) and TRBJ2-3; 9 nucleotides align to TRBD2. This CDR3 has 16 amino acids. Per the germline V gene, CDR1 is LGHDT and CDR2 is YNNKEL (reference sequence). With 5 bases clipped from V and 2 bases from J, the junction kept 8 bases outside the gene matches. CDR3 sequence: CASSKVAGAHTDTQYF. The CDR3 DNA sequence: TGTGCCAGCAGCAAAGTAGCGGGAGCGCACACAGATACGCAGTATTTT.

The genes are TRBV24-1 and TRBJ2-5, with TRBD2 identical over 12 bases. This CDR3 has 14 residues. Trimming removed 3 bases from V and 13 bases from J; junction bases left unmatched: 8. The germline V gene has CDR1 KGHDR and CDR2 SFDVKD. CDR3 DNA: TGTGCCACCAGTGATCCCCCGCTAGCGGGAGGGTTGTACTTC. Its translation is CATSDPPLAGGLYF.

V usage is TRBV6-6 and J usage is TRBJ2-7; TRBD2 might be the D (7 bases). Trimming pared 2 bases from V and 12 bases from J, leaving 17 bases between. CDR1 and CDR2 (germline): MNHNY, SVGAGI (reference sequence). The CDR3 contains 13 residues. The CDR3: CASSYIEAGQLYF. CDR3 in DNA: TGTGCCAGCAGTTACATTGAAGCGGGACAACTGTACTTC.

The V and J genes are TRBV24-1 and TRBJ2-3; D uncertain. V lost 1 base and J 2 bases, leaving 9 bases between the germline ends. The CDR3 runs to 15 residues. CDR1 is KGHDR and CDR2 is SFDVKD in the germline V gene. The CDR3 DNA sequence: TGTGCCACCAGTGATTTCGGGTTAACCACAGATACGCAGTATTTT. Protein product: CATSDFGLTTDTQYF.

This sequence joins TRBV7-2 and TRBJ2-7; D unresolved. The CDR3 extends over 13 amino acids. Germline V gene sequence: CDR1 SGHTA, CDR2 FQGNSA. V lost 3 bases and J 3 bases, leaving 9 bases between the germline ends. The CDR3 reads CASSLMSDYEQYF. The CDR3 nucleotides are TGTGCCAGCAGCTTGATGAGTGACTACGAGCAGTACTTC. Complete variable domain (other parts from reference TRBV7-2 and TRBJ2-7): GAGVSQSPSNKVTEKGKDVELRCDPISGHTALYWYRQSLGQGLEFLIYFQGNSAPDKSGLPSDRFSAERTGGSVSTLTIQRTQQEDSAVYLCASSLMSDYEQYFGPGTRLTVT.

The rearrangement links TRBV20-1 to TRBJ2-7, with TRBD2 identical over 10 bases. CDR1 and CDR2 from the germline V gene are DFQATT and SNEGSKA (reference sequence). V lost 3 bases to trimming and J lost 4 bases; unmatched junction nucleotides: 9. The CDR3 totals 15 residues. The CDR3 bases are TGCAGTGCTAGTAGTTCACCTAGCGGGAGTTACGAGCAGTACTTC. Translated, it gives CSASSSPSGSYEQYF.

This chain links TRBV28 with TRBJ2-7, with a tentative D call TRBD1 (5 bases). Germline CDR1 is MDHEN and CDR2 is SYDVKM. The V end was cut by 10 bases, the J end by 0 bases, with 16 bases between. CDR3 size: 14 residues. The CDR3 loop reads CATEWRQYSYEQYF. In DNA, the CDR3 is TGTGCCACCGAGTGGAGACAGTACTCCTACGAGCAGTACTTC.

The chain links TRBV7-9 to TRBJ2-7, with 9 bases lining up with TRBD1. This CDR3 spans 13 amino acids. CDR1 SEHNR and CDR2 FQNEAQ come from the germline V gene (reference sequence). Trimming cost V 10 bases and J 5 bases; bases outside gene matches: 9. DNA for the CDR3: TGTGCCATCACACAGGGGGCGCGGAACGAGCAGTACTTC. It codes for CAITQGARNEQYF.

For this clone: This CDR3 is missing its conserved last phenylalanine or tryptophan, likely due to a read error. It is unclear where the CDR3 begins or ends on the DNA, so no DNA is shown, and the CDR3 is as TCRdb lists it. J is TRBJ2-4 and V is TRBV9; the tabulated D call, TRBD1, remains unverified against the DNA. Germline lookup yields CDR1 SGDLS and CDR2 YYNGEE. The CDR3 contains 11 residues when both ends are counted. The CDR3 is CASSVPFRDTR.

The CDR3 DNA reads as TGTGCCAGCAGTTTATTGGGACAGGGGGGACAGCCCCAGCATTTT. Its protein is CASSLLGQGGQPQHF. The chain has TRBV28 and TRBJ1-5; 11 nucleotides match TRBD1. The CDR3 is 15 residues long. The germline V gene has CDR1 MDHEN and CDR2 SYDVKM. V gave up 1 base and J gave up 7 bases; unmatched junction bases: 3. Full variable domain (outside the CDR3, taken from reference TRBV28 and TRBJ1-5): DVKVTQSSRYLVKRTGEKVFLECVQDMDHENMFWYRQDPGLGLRLIYFSYDVKMKEKGDIPEGYSVSREKKERFSLILESASTNQTSMYLCASSLLGQGGQPQHFGDGTRLSIL.

J is TRBJ2-1 and V is TRBV11-2; 8 bases map to TRBD1. The CDR3 consists of 16 residues. Losses at the gene ends were 2 bases for V and 1 base for J; bases not matched to a gene: 4. The germline V gene has CDR1 SGHAT and CDR2 FQNNGV. CDR3: CASSLLQGASYNEQFF. In DNA form, the CDR3 reads TGTGCCAGCAGCTTATTGCAGGGGGCTTCCTACAATGAGCAGTTCTTC.

The V gene is TRBV11-2, the J gene TRBJ2-2; D is undetermined. Trimming took 5 bases from V and 0 from J, leaving 10 bases between them. Germline CDR1 and CDR2: SGHAT and FQNNGV. CDR3 size: 15 residues. The CDR3 DNA sequence: TGTGCCAGCAGCGTTTGGAGAACGAACACCGGGGAGCTGTTTTTT. It translates to CASSVWRTNTGELFF.

V gene TRBV5-1 combines with J gene TRBJ2-7; possible D gene TRBD2, 5 bases. The CDR3 is 13 residues long. From germline, CDR1 is SGHRS and CDR2 YFSETQ. V lost 4 bases to trimming and J lost 2 bases, with 10 bases between them. The CDR3 protein is CASSPSGPYEQYF. Here the CDR3 DNA reads TGCGCCAGCAGCCCCAGCGGTCCCTACGAGCAGTACTTC.

V and J are TRBV21-1 and TRBJ2-7; the table's TRBD1 call for D was not verified on the DNA. TRBV21-1 is marked as a pseudogene. CDR3 length: 15 residues. CDR3 DNA: TGTGCCAGCAGATGGATCGAAAGGGGGCTGAACGAGCAGTACTTC. It translates to CASRWIERGLNEQYF.

This clone showed up just a few times. This chain links TRBV7-9 with TRBJ2-7; the match to TRBD2 covers 7 bases. The CDR3 loop spans 15 amino acids. Germline CDR1 and CDR2: SEHNR and FQNEAQ (reference sequence). V was clipped by 1 base and J by 3 bases; unmatched bases: 6. Written as DNA, the CDR3 is TGTGCCAGCAGCTTAGGGGTAGCGGGCCTCTACGAGCAGTACTTC. This encodes CASSLGVAGLYEQYF.

In its sample, this clone was seen a few times. This specimen includes other DNA sequences encoding the same CDR3. J is TRBJ1-1 and V is TRBV11-2; perhaps TRBD1 as D (5 bases). CDR1 SGHAT and CDR2 FQNNGV come from the germline V gene. The CDR3 is 13 amino acids. The germline V and J ends were trimmed by 1 base and 4 bases, with 7 bases remaining between them. DNA for the CDR3: TGTGCCAGCAGCTTAGCGGGGGGCACTGAAGCTTTCTTT. Residues: CASSLAGGTEAFF.

J is TRBJ2-7 and V is TRBV30, with TRBD2 matching over 11 bases. The CDR3 runs 15 residues. Germline V gives CDR1 GTSNPN, CDR2 SVGIG (reference sequence). With 4 bases clipped from V and 6 bases from J, the junction kept 11 bases outside the gene matches. The CDR3 loop reads CAWNSGTSGRGEQYF. DNA of the CDR3: TGTGCCTGGAACTCCGGGACTAGCGGTCGGGGCGAGCAGTACTTC.

V is TRBV5-1 and J is TRBJ2-7, with 7 bases fitting TRBD1. This CDR3 spans 14 amino acids. V shed 5 bases and J 5 bases; nucleotides not matched to a gene: 10. CDR1 and CDR2 from the germline V gene are SGHRS and YFSETQ. Here the CDR3 reads CASSSGGSGNEQYF. The CDR3 nucleotides are TGCGCCAGCAGTTCAGGGGGTAGTGGCAACGAGCAGTACTTC.

The chain carries TRBV28 and TRBJ2-7; 10 bases are shared with TRBD2. This CDR3 is 16 amino acids long. Germline CDR1 is MDHEN and CDR2 is SYDVKM. V was pared by 6 bases and J by 6 bases, with 14 bases of the junction left unmatched. The CDR3 DNA is TGTGCCAGCAGACCTTTCGGAGCGGGAGGGTCGCGCGAGCAGTACTTC. It specifies CASRPFGAGGSREQYF. The whole variable domain, remainder taken from reference TRBV28 and TRBJ2-7, is DVKVTQSSRYLVKRTGEKVFLECVQDMDHENMFWYRQDPGLGLRLIYFSYDVKMKEKGDIPEGYSVSREKKERFSLILESASTNQTSMYLCASRPFGAGGSREQYFGPGTRLTVT.

CDR3 nucleotides: TGTGCCAGCAGCTTAGCCTATCGCCGGGACAGGGACTATGGCTACACCTTC. It specifies CASSLAYRRDRDYGYTF. The chain employs TRBV11-2 and TRBJ1-2; 9 bases map to TRBD1. The CDR3 spans 17 residues. Germline V gene lookup returns CDR1 SGHAT and CDR2 FQNNGV. Losses at the gene ends were 1 base for V and 3 bases for J; bases not matched to a gene: 9.

This sequence joins TRBV10-3 and TRBJ2-7; 8 nucleotides align to TRBD1. V lost 5 bases to trimming and J lost 7 bases; unmatched junction nucleotides: 4. The germline CDR1 and CDR2 sequences are ENHRY and SYGVKD. The CDR3 contains 12 residues. Here the CDR3 reads CAISRDRLEQYF. In DNA, the CDR3 is TGTGCCATCAGTAGGGACAGGCTGGAGCAGTACTTC.

CDR3 coding DNA: TGCGCCAGCAGTCAATATAGGGCACAGGGGGCGGTGGACTATGGCTACACCTTC. Translating gives CASSQYRAQGAVDYGYTF. The rearrangement links TRBV23-1 to TRBJ1-2; TRBD1 matches at 9 bases. TRBV23-1 is an ORF; its function is uncertain. V was clipped by 1 base and J by 3 bases; unmatched bases: 12. This CDR3 comprises 18 residues.

The chain carries TRBV5-1 and TRBJ2-1; 8 bases are shared with TRBD1. V was pared by 0 bases and J by 7 bases, with 9 bases of the junction left unmatched. Germline CDR1 is SGHRS and CDR2 is YFSETQ. CDR3 size: 16 residues. The CDR3 is CASSLEGTGVTNEQFF. CDR3 DNA sequence: TGCGCCAGCAGCTTGGAGGGGACAGGTGTGACTAATGAGCAGTTCTTC.

This chain connects TRBV12-3 or TRBV12-4 to TRBJ2-1; D possibly corresponds to TRBD2 (5 bases). The V and J ends lost 2 bases and 6 bases respectively, with 8 bases between them. This CDR3 is built from 13 residues. The CDR3, as DNA: TGTGCCAGCAGTTTATCTAGCCGCAATGAGCAGTTCTTC. Translating it yields CASSLSSRNEQFF.

This clone is a singleton in its sample. V and J are TRBV3-1 (or the pseudogene TRBV3-2) and TRBJ1-2; no clear D gene. V lost 0 bases to trimming and J lost 3 bases, with 5 bases between them. Germline assignment: CDR1 LGHDT and CDR2 YNNKEL (reference sequence). The CDR3 has 13 residues. This chain's CDR3 is CASSQEPDYGYTF. The CDR3 nucleotides are TGTGCCAGCAGCCAAGAACCAGACTATGGCTACACCTTC.

The V gene is TRBV5-6, the J gene TRBJ2-7, with TRBD2 matching 8 bases. Per germline, CDR1 SGHDT and CDR2 YYEEEE. The V and J ends lost 2 bases and 3 bases, in that order; junction bases with no gene match: 13. This CDR3 contains 17 residues. The DNA for the CDR3 is TGTGCCAGCAGCTTCGGACCGGGAGGGACTAGGAGCTACGAGCAGTACTTC. This translates into CASSFGPGGTRSYEQYF.

This clone is a singleton in its sample. The chain uses TRBV5-1 and TRBJ1-1; D not resolved. The V gene lost 1 base and the J gene lost 0 bases, with 13 bases spanning the gap. The CDR3 has 16 residues. In germline, CDR1 is SGHRS, CDR2 YFSETQ. The CDR3 coding sequence is TGCGCCAGCAGCTTGTCCCTGGGTGAGGTGAACACTGAAGCTTTCTTT. Translated, it gives CASSLSLGEVNTEAFF.

The chain is built from TRBV19 and TRBJ2-7, with a weak D call TRBD1 (6 bases). CDR1 and CDR2 (germline): LNHDA, SQIVND (reference sequence). The CDR3 extends over 13 amino acids. The germline V and J ends were trimmed by 5 bases and 6 bases, with 14 bases remaining between them. This CDR3 is CASSPELGAEQYF. The CDR3 bases are TGTGCCAGTAGTCCTGAACTGGGGGCCGAGCAGTACTTC.

Worth noting for this clone: At the DNA level, this CDR3 is encoded by other sequences in the same sample as well. The chain has TRBV5-1 and TRBJ1-1, with D possibly TRBD1 on 6 matching bases. Per germline, CDR1 SGHRS and CDR2 YFSETQ. The CDR3 is 14 residues long. V was shortened by 5 bases and J by 0 bases, with 11 bases between the two germline ends. CDR3 amino acids: CASREGGMNTEAFF. The CDR3 coding sequence is TGCGCCAGCAGAGAGGGGGGGATGAACACTGAAGCTTTCTTT.

The J gene is TRBJ1-2, the V gene TRBV5-1, with D possibly matching TRBD1 (6 bases). The CDR3 contains 15 residues. Trimming stripped 0 bases from V and 5 bases from J, with 14 bases between. Germline V gene sequence: CDR1 SGHRS, CDR2 YFSETQ. This chain's CDR3 is CASSLGTDVRYGYTF. Written as DNA, the CDR3 is TGCGCCAGCAGCTTGGGGACAGATGTAAGATATGGCTACACCTTC. Filled out from reference TRBV5-1 and TRBJ1-2, the complete variable domain reads KAGVTQTPRYLIKTRGQQVTLSCSPISGHRSVSWYQQTPGQGLQFLFEYFSETQRNKGNFPGRFSGRQFSNSRSEMNVSTLELGDSALYLCASSLGTDVRYGYTFGSGTRLTVV.

The chain recombines TRBV5-4 with TRBJ1-3; possibly TRBD1 for D (6 bases). This CDR3 region has 16 residues. Germline V gene data show CDR1 as SGHNT and CDR2 as YYREEE (reference sequence). The V end lost 4 bases, the J end lost 0 bases, and 14 bases lay between the germline ends. CDR3 residues: CASSPGGPSSGNTIYF. The CDR3 bases are TGTGCCAGCAGCCCCGGGGGGCCCAGCTCTGGAAACACCATATATTTT.